Listed below are T cell receptor beta chains from one sample, sequenced in a study of control samples from healthy donors and cancer patients. Only in-frame clones appear in the TCRdb table, and some are missing; sequencing was by immunoSEQ multiplex PCR. The table has about 39,000 clones, 70% to 90% seen once. The source material was blood. The receptors shown here come from a man between 60 and 70 years old in good health. Each CDR3 is given with its conserved first and last residue. The order of the fields is V gene, clone size, D gene, J gene, CDR3 DNA, CDR3 protein. D genes are given only for firm matches. The size of a clone is reported for some rows only, either as once, few or many, or as a class for expanded clones.

V gene: TRBV19
clone size: once
D gene: NA
J gene: TRBJ1-1
CDR3 DNA: TGTGCCAGTAGCGAGCTTTTGCGTAGCACTGAAGCTTTCTTT
CDR3 protein: CASSELLRSTEAFF

V gene: TRBV4-3
clone size: NA
D gene: NA
J gene: TRBJ2-1
CDR3 DNA: TGCGCCAGCAGCCAAGAAGGCTGGAATGAGCAGTTCTTC
CDR3 protein: CASSQEGWNEQFF

V gene: TRBV4-1
clone size: few
D gene: NA
J gene: TRBJ1-4
CDR3 DNA: TGCGCCAGCAGCTACGGGGAGAGAAATGAAAAACTGTTTTTT
CDR3 protein: CASSYGERNEKLFF

V gene: TRBV24-1
clone size: NA
D gene: NA
J gene: TRBJ1-4
CDR3 DNA: TGTGCCACCAGTGATTTGTCGGCGGTCACAACTAATGAAAAACTGTTTTTT
CDR3 protein: CATSDLSAVTTNEKLFF

V gene: TRBV6-5
clone size: NA
D gene: TRBD1
J gene: TRBJ1-2
CDR3 DNA: TGTGCCAGCGAGGACAGGGTCTCTGCGTATGGCTACACCTTC
CDR3 protein: CASEDRVSAYGYTF

V gene: TRBV19
clone size: NA
D gene: TRBD1
J gene: TRBJ1-1
CDR3 DNA: TGTGCCAGTACCGGACAGGGAATGAACACTGAAGCTTTCTTT
CDR3 protein: CASTGQGMNTEAFF

V gene: TRBV11-2
clone size: NA
D gene: NA
J gene: TRBJ2-7
CDR3 DNA: TGTGCCAGCAGCTTATTTCTCAGCGGCTCCTACGAGCAGTACTTC
CDR3 protein: CASSLFLSGSYEQYF

V gene: TRBV6-6
clone size: once
D gene: NA
J gene: TRBJ2-3
CDR3 DNA: TGTGCCAGCAGTTACCGAGACTCCCCCGCAGATACGCAGTATTTT
CDR3 protein: CASSYRDSPADTQYF

V gene: TRBV7-8
clone size: NA
D gene: TRBD1
J gene: TRBJ1-2
CDR3 DNA: TGTGCCAGCAGCCCTAACAGGGGAGATGGCTACACCTTC
CDR3 protein: CASSPNRGDGYTF

V gene: TRBV11-3
clone size: NA
D gene: NA
J gene: TRBJ2-3
CDR3 DNA: TGTGCCAGCAGCCTCGGGGACCGCTCGACAGATACGCAGTATTTT
CDR3 protein: CASSLGDRSTDTQYF

V gene: TRBV30
clone size: few
D gene: NA
J gene: TRBJ2-7
CDR3 DNA: TGTGCCTGGAGTGCCCAGCAAAGGGAGCAGTACTTC
CDR3 protein: CAWSAQQREQYF

V gene: TRBV6-1
clone size: NA
D gene: NA
J gene: TRBJ2-6
CDR3 DNA: TGTGCCAGCAGTGAGCGGGACCCTGGCGCCAACGTCCTGACTTTC
CDR3 protein: CASSERDPGANVLTF

V gene: TRBV4-3
clone size: NA
D gene: TRBD1
J gene: TRBJ1-6
CDR3 DNA: TGCGCCAGCAGTCCCAGGACAGGGATTTTTAATTCACCCCTCCACTTT
CDR3 protein: CASSPRTGIFNSPLHF

V gene: TRBV5-1
clone size: few
D gene: TRBD2
J gene: TRBJ2-2
CDR3 DNA: TGCGCCAGCAGTTCCCCCGGGGGGAGGGCCGTGATGTCCGGGGAGCTGTTTTTT
CDR3 protein: CASSSPGGRAVMSGELFF

V gene: TRBV5-4
clone size: NA
D gene: TRBD2
J gene: TRBJ2-1
CDR3 DNA: TGTGCCAGCAGCTCTACTAGCGCTGAGCAGTTCTTC
CDR3 protein: CASSSTSAEQFF

V gene: TRBV19
clone size: NA
D gene: NA
J gene: TRBJ2-3
CDR3 DNA: TGTGCCAGTAGTCCTCTAGCGCCCCGCACAGATACGCAGTATTTT
CDR3 protein: CASSPLAPRTDTQYF

V gene: TRBV4-3
clone size: few
D gene: TRBD1
J gene: TRBJ1-1
CDR3 DNA: TGCGCCAGCAGCCAAGACCCGGGACAGGGAGTAGCTTTCTTT
CDR3 protein: CASSQDPGQGVAFF

V gene: TRBV6-2/TRBV6-3
clone size: NA
D gene: NA
J gene: TRBJ1-1
CDR3 DNA: TGTGCCAGCAGACCTATCCCCCTGAGGCGTAGCACTGAAGCTTTCTTT
CDR3 protein: CASRPIPLRRSTEAFF

V gene: TRBV29-1
clone size: NA
D gene: TRBD2
J gene: TRBJ2-1
CDR3 DNA: TGCAGCGTAGGACTAGCGGGAGTGGTATCCTACAATGAGCAGTTCTTC
CDR3 protein: CSVGLAGVVSYNEQFF

V gene: TRBV19
clone size: NA
D gene: TRBD1
J gene: TRBJ1-2
CDR3 DNA: TGTGCCAGCCGGACAGGGGGCAATTTGTATGGCTACACCTTC
CDR3 protein: CASRTGGNLYGYTF

V gene: TRBV20-1
clone size: once
D gene: NA
J gene: TRBJ2-7
CDR3 DNA: TGCAGTGCTAGTGATGATCGCTACGAGCAGTACTTC
CDR3 protein: CSASDDRYEQYF

V gene: TRBV5-1
clone size: NA
D gene: NA
J gene: TRBJ1-4
CDR3 DNA: TGCGCCAGCAGCTTTGGGGCAGGAACCTACTTAACAACTAATGAAAAACTGTTTTTT
CDR3 protein: CASSFGAGTYLTTNEKLFF